What follows are 29 T cell receptor beta chains derived from one specimen sequenced in a study of early T cells in non-severe SARS-CoV-2 infection. Each CDR3 protein is one row after TCRdb ran MiXCR on the 5' RACE reads. The sample has tens of thousands of distinct CDR3 sequences, about 12% seen once. The source was whole blood, collected at baseline. Every receptor here comes from an adult who was a healthcare worker with PCR-confirmed SARS-CoV-2 infection or an uninfected control (not recorded which). The donor label of this sample is uncertain.

This clonotype has a single count. V gene TRBV5-1 combines with J gene TRBJ1-4; 8 nucleotides line up with TRBD1. J lost 6 bases, V lost 4 bases, and 5 bases had no gene match. Per the germline V gene, CDR1 is SGHRS and CDR2 is YFSETQ. The CDR3 has 14 residues. The CDR3 nucleotides read TGCGCCAGCAGCCCAGACAGGGGTGATGAAAAACTGTTTTTT. Its translation: CASSPDRGDEKLFF.

The gene calls are TRBV3-1 and TRBJ1-1; no clear D gene. Germline values: CDR1 LGHDT, CDR2 YNNKEL (reference sequence). This CDR3 has 16 residues. Trimming stripped 2 bases from V and 5 bases from J, with 18 bases between. Here the CDR3 reads CASSQNPGSFGTEAFF. Here the CDR3 DNA reads TGTGCCAGCAGCCAAAACCCTGGGTCCTTCGGTACTGAAGCTTTCTTT.

The chain links TRBV4-1 to TRBJ2-2, with a possible D match to TRBD1 (5 bases). V lost 1 base, J lost 6 bases, and 9 bases lay in between. The CDR3 runs to 14 residues. In germline, CDR1 is MGHRA, CDR2 YSYEKL. The CDR3 here is CASSQGGSAGELFF. CDR3 bases: TGCGCCAGCAGCCAAGGGGGCAGTGCCGGGGAGCTGTTTTTT.

This clonotype was detected only a few times. The chain couples TRBV29-1 to TRBJ2-1; possibly TRBD1 for D (6 bases). With 8 bases removed from V and 10 bases from J, the gap between germline ends came to 21 bases. The CDR3 is 13 amino acids. CDR1 is SQVTM, CDR2 ANQGSEA, per germline. CDR3 residues: CSTQGLSGDEQFF. The CDR3 DNA is TGCAGCACTCAAGGATTATCAGGGGACGAGCAGTTCTTC.

This clonotype occurred many times. The chain carries TRBV4-1 and TRBJ2-1, with D uncertain. The CDR3 is made up of 14 amino acids. Germline V gives CDR1 MGHRA, CDR2 YSYEKL. V dropped 1 base and J dropped 8 bases, with 12 bases sitting between them. DNA for the CDR3: TGCGCCAGCAGCCAAGGAATATTTGTACATGAGCAGTTCTTC. It yields the protein CASSQGIFVHEQFF.

Only a few counts were recorded for this clonotype. The genes are TRBV12-3 or TRBV12-4 and TRBJ1-2; D call uncertain. The V gene lost 5 bases and the J gene lost 6 bases, with 16 bases spanning the gap. The CDR3 totals 14 residues. The CDR3 sequence: CASSPQDVSNGYTF. The DNA for the CDR3 is TGTGCCAGCAGTCCACAAGACGTTAGTAATGGCTACACCTTC.

This clonotype was picked up a small number of times. This chain joins TRBV5-1 and TRBJ1-1; D is unresolved. V was pared by 0 bases and J by 0 bases, with 9 bases between. The CDR3 length is 15 residues. Germline loops: CDR1 SGHRS, CDR2 YFSETQ. Written as DNA, the CDR3 is TGCGCCAGCAGCTTGGATCTTAGCGTGAACACTGAAGCTTTCTTT. This translates into CASSLDLSVNTEAFF.

This clonotype has ten or more counts. V usage is TRBV18 and J usage is TRBJ2-1; D tentatively fits TRBD1 or TRBD2 (5 bases each). Trimming cost V 2 bases and J 8 bases, with 16 bases left between them. The CDR3 runs to 15 residues. Germline lookup yields CDR1 KGHSH and CDR2 LQKENI. The CDR3 spells CASSPGRESGDEQFF. The CDR3 DNA reads TGTGCCAGCTCACCAGGCAGGGAGTCCGGCGATGAGCAGTTCTTC.

A few counts support this clonotype. This chain joins TRBV7-9 and TRBJ2-2; either TRBD1 or TRBD2 may fit D (5 bases each). The CDR3 has 14 residues. CDR1 is SEHNR, CDR2 FQNEAQ, per germline (reference sequence). V was shortened by 7 bases and J by 5 bases, with 14 bases between the two germline ends. CDR3 sequence reads: CASTQSEGTGELFF. CDR3 coding DNA: TGTGCCAGCACGCAGAGTGAGGGGACCGGGGAGCTGTTTTTT.

A few counts support this clonotype. Here the CDR3 reads CASRLAGGREQFF. The CDR3 bases are TGTGCCAGCAGGCTAGCGGGGGGGCGAGAGCAGTTCTTC. The chain employs TRBV12-3 or TRBV12-4 and TRBJ2-1, with 12 bases matching TRBD2. The CDR3 has 13 amino acids. With V trimmed by 6 bases and J by 10 bases, 4 bases remained unmatched.

A few counts support this clonotype. This sequence joins TRBV2 and TRBJ2-1, with D tentatively TRBD2 (5 bases). The CDR3 sequence is 14 residues long. V was pared by 6 bases and J by 4 bases, with 13 bases between. CDR1 SNHLY and CDR2 FYNNEI come from the germline V gene. The CDR3 DNA follows: TGTGCCAGCAGGAAGTACGGGGAATACAATGAGCAGTTCTTC. Protein: CASRKYGEYNEQFF.

A few counts support this clonotype. J is TRBJ2-2 and V is TRBV7-9; D unclear. Trimming took 5 bases from V and 6 from J, leaving 10 bases between them. This CDR3 has 13 residues. Germline V CDR1 and CDR2: SEHNR, FQNEAQ (reference sequence). CDR3 coding DNA: TGTGCCAGCAGCGGAAAGTGGGCCGGGGAGCTGTTTTTT. It codes for CASSGKWAGELFF.

CDR3 residues: CATSDNDGLNTEAFF. In nucleotides, the CDR3 is TGTGCCACCAGTGACAACGACGGGCTGAACACTGAAGCTTTCTTT. The chain couples TRBV24-1 to TRBJ1-1; D gene ambiguous. The CDR3 covers 15 residues. V dropped 4 bases and J dropped 0 bases, with 11 bases sitting between them. Germline assignment: CDR1 KGHDR and CDR2 SFDVKD.

This clonotype was observed a few times. This chain uses TRBV11-3 with TRBJ2-2; the D gene is possibly TRBD2 (6 bases). V dropped 4 bases and J dropped 4 bases, with 13 bases sitting between them. This CDR3 region has 15 residues. The germline V gene encodes CDR1 SGHNT and CDR2 YENEEA. This CDR3 reads CASSYGGRSTGELFF. The DNA of the CDR3 is TGTGCCAGCAGCTACGGGGGACGCAGCACCGGGGAGCTGTTTTTT.

CDR3 amino acids: CASSLTYIVEDEQFF. The CDR3 DNA sequence: TGTGCCAGCAGTTTAACCTACATAGTCGAAGATGAGCAGTTCTTC. V usage is TRBV27 and J usage is TRBJ2-1; D gene unclear. Germline V gives CDR1 MNHEY, CDR2 SMNVEV (reference sequence). The CDR3 is made up of 15 amino acids. V lost 2 bases to trimming and J lost 8 bases, with 16 bases between them.

This chain connects TRBV7-9 to TRBJ2-1; the D is unclear. V dropped 4 bases and J dropped 6 bases, with 13 bases sitting between them. Germline CDR1 is SEHNR and CDR2 is FQNEAQ (reference sequence). The CDR3 runs to 14 residues. The CDR3 reads CASSWPVWINEQFF. CDR3 bases: TGTGCCAGCAGCTGGCCAGTATGGATCAATGAGCAGTTCTTC. The variable domain in full, completed from reference TRBV7-9 and TRBJ2-1, reads DTGVSQNPRHKITKRGQNVTFRCDPISEHNRLYWYRQTLGQGPEFLTYFQNEAQLEKSRLLSDRFSAERPKGSFSTLEIQRTEQGDSAMYLCASSWPVWINEQFFGPGTRLTVL.

This clonotype has only a few counts. The rearrangement links TRBV20-1 to TRBJ2-3; D perhaps matches TRBD2 (6 bases). This CDR3 region has 13 residues. Trimming left V 5 bases short and J 4 bases short, with 13 bases between. CDR1 DFQATT and CDR2 SNEGSKA come from the germline V gene (reference sequence). As DNA, the CDR3 is TGCAGTGCTCCGGACTATTTATCAGATACGCAGTATTTT. It codes for CSAPDYLSDTQYF.

This clonotype has a handful of counts. The rearrangement joins TRBV6-5 to TRBJ1-4; 8 bases align to TRBD1. With 6 bases clipped from V and 6 bases from J, the junction kept 12 bases outside the gene matches. Per germline, CDR1 MNHEY and CDR2 SVGAGI. This CDR3 comprises 16 residues. The CDR3 spells CASSPHPGQGDEKLFF. Here the CDR3 DNA reads TGTGCCAGCAGCCCGCACCCCGGACAGGGAGATGAAAAACTGTTTTTT.

J is TRBJ1-1 and V is TRBV6-6; perhaps TRBD1 as D (5 bases). CDR3 length equals 12 residues. Trimming removed 5 bases from V and 6 bases from J, with 10 bases in between. The V gene's germline CDR1 is MNHNY and CDR2 SVGAGI (reference sequence). CDR3 coding DNA: TGTGCCAGCAGTGGGGGACGTGCTGAAGCTTTCTTT. Translating it yields CASSGGRAEAFF.

The chain couples TRBV20-1 to TRBJ2-3; TRBD2 might be the D (5 bases). Germline V gene sequence: CDR1 DFQATT, CDR2 SNEGSKA (reference sequence). With 6 bases removed from V and 0 bases from J, the gap between germline ends came to 16 bases. CDR3 size: 15 residues. The CDR3 is CSAADYRKSTDTQYF. CDR3 nucleotide sequence: TGCAGTGCAGCTGACTATCGGAAGAGCACAGATACGCAGTATTTT.

In its sample, this clonotype was seen a few times. V usage is TRBV29-1 and J usage is TRBJ2-5, with 13 bases fitting TRBD2. Germline assignment: CDR1 SQVTM and CDR2 ANQGSEA. Trimming took 2 bases from V and 3 from J; bases not matched to a gene: 6. The CDR3 runs 16 residues. CDR3 amino acids: CSVETTSGGYKETQYF. Written as DNA, the CDR3 is TGCAGCGTTGAAACGACTAGCGGGGGGTATAAAGAGACCCAGTACTTC.

This clonotype appeared many times. The chain couples TRBV29-1 to TRBJ1-2, with TRBD1 matching over 8 bases. Germline trimming cut 1 base from V and 6 bases from J; bases unmatched to any gene: 4. The CDR3 has 13 residues. Germline CDR1 is SQVTM and CDR2 is ANQGSEA. CDR3: CSVEGTGMDGYTF. The CDR3 bases are TGCAGCGTTGAAGGGACAGGGATGGATGGCTACACCTTC. The whole variable domain, remainder taken from reference TRBV29-1 and TRBJ1-2, is SAVISQKPSRDICQRGTSLTIQCQVDSQVTMMFWYRQQPGQSLTLIATANQGSEATYESGFVIDKFPISRPNLTFSTLTVSNMSPEDSSIYLCSVEGTGMDGYTFGSGTRLTVV.

J is TRBJ1-3 and V is TRBV20-1, with TRBD1 matching over 7 bases. CDR3 length: 15 amino acids. The J segment lost 5 bases and the V segment lost 3 bases, leaving 10 bases of the junction unmatched. In germline, CDR1 is DFQATT, CDR2 SNEGSKA (reference sequence). The CDR3 spells CSASPRQGVRNTIYF. In nucleotides, the CDR3 is TGCAGTGCTAGTCCCCGACAGGGTGTTAGAAACACCATATATTTT.

This clonotype was counted a few times. This chain links TRBV19 with TRBJ2-2; possibly TRBD2 for D (6 bases). Trimming took 5 bases from V and 7 from J, leaving 8 bases between them. CDR3 length: 12 residues. Per germline, CDR1 LNHDA and CDR2 SQIVND (reference sequence). For the CDR3, the DNA is TGTGCCAGTAGTTCGGGACTCGGGGAGCTGTTTTTT. Translating it yields CASSSGLGELFF.

This chain joins TRBV2 and TRBJ2-3; D remains unclear. Trimming pared 4 bases from V and 0 bases from J, leaving 11 bases between. CDR1 SNHLY and CDR2 FYNNEI come from the germline V gene. The CDR3 loop spans 15 amino acids. The CDR3 sequence: CASSVRLRSTDTQYF. The CDR3 DNA reads as TGTGCCAGCAGTGTAAGACTGCGGAGCACAGATACGCAGTATTTT.

V is TRBV7-2 and J is TRBJ2-2; D remains unclear. This CDR3 is 14 amino acids long. Germline V gene lookup returns CDR1 SGHTA and CDR2 FQGNSA. V was shortened by 2 bases and J by 2 bases, with 6 bases between the two germline ends. The CDR3, as DNA: TGTGCCAGCAGCTTAAATTACAACACCGGGGAGCTGTTTTTT. It is translated as CASSLNYNTGELFF.

The gene calls are TRBV5-1 and TRBJ2-1; the match to TRBD1 covers 9 bases. V was clipped by 1 base and J by 8 bases; unmatched bases: 7. Germline lookup yields CDR1 SGHRS and CDR2 YFSETQ. The CDR3 has 15 amino acids. Here the CDR3 reads CASSLLTGGEDEQFF. The CDR3 coding sequence is TGCGCCAGCAGCTTGTTAACAGGGGGCGAGGATGAGCAGTTCTTC. Full variable domain (rest looked up from reference TRBV5-1 and TRBJ2-1): KAGVTQTPRYLIKTRGQQVTLSCSPISGHRSVSWYQQTPGQGLQFLFEYFSETQRNKGNFPGRFSGRQFSNSRSEMNVSTLELGDSALYLCASSLLTGGEDEQFFGPGTRLTVL.

The chain couples TRBV12-3 or TRBV12-4 to TRBJ2-4; TRBD1 matches at 7 bases. V shed 7 bases and J 0 bases; nucleotides not matched to a gene: 0. The CDR3 is made up of 13 amino acids. CDR3 nucleotide sequence: TGTGCCAGCACAGGGGGAGCCAAAAACATTCAGTACTTC. It codes for CASTGGAKNIQYF.

This clonotype was seen more than once but under ten times. CDR3 amino acids: CASRGDRPLSETQYF. The CDR3 bases are TGTGCCAGCAGAGGGGACAGGCCGCTGTCGGAGACCCAGTACTTC. The gene calls are TRBV21-1 and TRBJ2-5; whether TRBD1, the table's D call, matches the DNA was not checked. TRBV21-1 is termed a pseudogene. This CDR3 is built from 15 residues.